This TCR beta chain was identified in a study of cytomegalovirus exposure and HLA in healthy donors (dated by TCRdb to about 2017). In the study overall: An earlier analysis of 587 of the donors reported 276 Gb of sequence data and 100 million to 120 million unique TCR beta sequences obtained from about 179 million T cells. An early release that covered 640 HLA-typed donors contained around 330 gigabases of sequencing data and some 87 million unique TCR sequences. Among the approximately 400 genotyped donors, about 85% belonged to the genetic ancestry cluster associated with self-reported Caucasian donors. The study was designed to test whether signatures of past pathogen exposure could be identified by cataloging public T cell receptors. The study used immunosequencing to profile the T cell repertoires of about 670 subjects and linked those repertoires to cytomegalovirus serostatus. Along with the approximately 700-subject first cohort, a separate validation cohort of around 110 different subjects was used. The study combined high-throughput TCR immunosequencing, statistical association of individual TCRs with disease status, and machine learning to predict cytomegalovirus infection status. To study patterns of TCR occurrence, a later analysis re-analyzed previously published TCR beta repertoires from hundreds of donors and added high-resolution HLA genotyping. Rather than using new phenotypic data, the later analysis identified candidate immune exposures from TCR beta sequences and from how often those sequences occurred across donors. To decide whether each TCR beta V gene segment behaved as functional or pseudogenic, an earlier analysis of fewer than 750 of the donors relied on high-throughput TCR beta sequencing. Donor age, sex, ethnicity and CMV serostatus were collected together with the repertoire data. A later genetic analysis took genome-wide SNP genotypes for about 55% of the roughly 700 donors and used that subset as a discovery cohort. Every repertoire in the discovery cohort had been generated on one and the same sequencing platform. HLA typing included class I and class II loci at four-digit resolution. Typing coverage differed by locus: A, B, C, DRB1 and DQB1 were typed in about 629-640 donors, DQA1 in 500 to 550, DPA1 in some 570, and DPB1 in roughly 470. Several DR-DQ haplotypes were handled as single units for association and clustering because linkage in the cohort was strong. On average, about 240,000 unique TCR beta nucleotide sequences were sequenced per donor among some 420 genotyped donors of the cohort, with roughly 18% of those sequences being non-productive. Broader findings and caveats from the paper: HLA typing was unavailable for some donors at each locus, so association tests used only the typed subset. A later genetic analysis reported fewer N-insertions in productive TCRs among donors in an Asian-associated ancestry cluster than the approximately 700-donor mean. In an earlier analysis of approximately 590 of the donors, most TCR beta V segments were observed in productive rearrangements about 90% or about 30% of the time, broadly matching IMGT annotations. A later analysis associated 16,951 TCR beta sequences with specific HLA alleles at a false discovery rate of 0.05. The study listed approximately 160 TCR beta chains as associated with cytomegalovirus. The cohort was sequenced for TCR beta chains only, and without alpha or paired-chain data the features that could be detected were limited. A later analysis found that HLA-associated TCR beta chains were more clonally expanded and had lower generation probabilities than equally common non-associated chains. Assigning TCR associations to individual alleles was difficult when HLA alleles, especially DR and DQ, strongly co-occurred. V-gene and J-gene trimming of TCR beta chains was associated with a missense DCLRE1C variant in a later genetic analysis, and the association was replicated in an independent cohort. In both the original and validation cohorts, the classifier was reported to diagnose cytomegalovirus status with high specificity and sensitivity. Most TCR sequences were seen in very few donors, while some public TCRs were found in many individuals. Most CMV-associated TCR beta chains appeared to be HLA-restricted in a later analysis, and the HLA associations seemed to be driven largely by CMV exposure. Some IMGT-functional V segments, including TRBV6-2 and TRBV6-3, could not be told apart with the 87-base-pair reads, so those segments were excluded. A later analysis found that TCR association rates varied across HLA loci, with DRB1 alleles showing the most associated TCRs and HLA-C alleles the fewest. Correlated functional status among segregating V segments might reflect linkage disequilibrium, but an unknown experimental factor could not be ruled out. Several of the top co-occurrence clusters appeared to be linked to parvovirus B19, influenza, CMV and Epstein-Barr virus, according to a later analysis. The presence/absence analyses assumed that sequencing depth was roughly uniform across donors, and that assumption may not be true. A cluster of highly shared sequence variants was judged likely to represent a technical artifact of the sequencing pipeline. It was suggested by the authors that the approach could potentially be generalized to other disease states and immunological phenotypes. The earlier analysis of 587 of the donors excluded 15 to 20 rarely observed V segments, including chromosome 9 orphons, because counts were too low. Immune exposure information for the cohort was limited to CMV serostatus. A few of the identified cytomegalovirus-associated TCR beta chains were confirmed in vitro to be specific for cytomegalovirus antigens. A further reported finding was that TCR beta sequences accurately predicted the HLA-A and HLA-B alleles for most subjects in the first cohort.

Receptor libraries were prepared by the immunoSEQ multiplex PCR assay. A mixture of 60 forward primers for TCR Vbeta segments and 13 reverse primers for TCR Jbeta segments was used in the multiplex PCR. Amplification of the CDR3 region of rearranged TCR beta genes was performed with a multiplex PCR assay on genomic DNA. Amplified TCR beta libraries were sequenced as 87-base-pair reads on the Illumina HiSeq System. In the original analysis: A later analysis counted approximately 74 million unique TCR beta chains across the 650 to 800 repertoires, and roughly 9.9 million of these chains were shared by at least two donors. Raw reads were error-corrected and collapsed into unique sequences by a nearest-neighbor algorithm in which closely related sequences were merged to remove PCR and sequencing errors. Alignment of CDR3 sequences to IMGT reference sequences was used to assign V, D and J gene segments. For a sequence to be retained, a match of at least six nucleotides to both a V gene segment and a J gene segment was required. Rearrangements were classified as productive when the CDR3 lacked stop codons and remained in frame with V and J, and all other rearrangements were classified as non-productive. Following IMGT convention, CDR3 was defined as the stretch from the second conserved V-encoded cysteine up to the conserved J-encoded phenylalanine. In an earlier analysis of roughly 610 of the donors, sequences lacking an unambiguous match to a single V gene segment were excluded. An earlier analysis of 587 of the donors called V segments functional above 56.7% productive rearrangements and segregating when the between-donor standard deviation exceeded 5%. A statistical classification framework was built to diagnose cytomegalovirus status from the catalog of TCR beta chain sequences. V and J gene assignment, in a later analysis, came from comparing TCR nucleotide sequences with IMGT/GENE-DB human TR gene sequences. A later analysis assigned CDR3 sequences and most-parsimonious VDJ recombination scenarios with the TCRdist pipeline. In a later analysis, each TCR beta chain was defined by its CDR3 amino acid sequence together with its V-gene family, and reads without a unique V-gene family were excluded. As a way to deal with suspected cross-contamination and a sequencing artifact, a later analysis dropped 450 to 700 nucleotide sequences that were highly shared and had low generation probability. A later analysis calculated a clonal expansion index for each public chain from normalized within-repertoire ranks of inferred template counts. In a later analysis, generation probabilities were computed using a VDJ recombination model fitted to out-of-frame rearrangements, and the results were checked against IGoR. In a later analysis, TCR-TCR, TCR-HLA and TCR-CMV co-occurrence was scored with hypergeometric tests, and a repertoire-size bias correction was applied to TCR pairs. In a later analysis, false discovery rates were estimated by permuting HLA or CMV assignments 20 times. In a later analysis, co-occurring TCRs were grouped with DBSCAN, and TCRdist sequence similarity was added when clustering was performed within HLA-allele-positive subsets. Repertoires with fewer than 30,000 or more than 120,000 public chains were left out of co-occurrence clustering, as were several repertoires with anomalous nucleotide sharing. Imported from immuneACCESS, the table was reduced by TCRdb to in-frame sequences with V and J called. These copies leave out some clones; in studies compared against another copy, an unresolved V gene accounts for under half, and the cause of the remainder is not known. From that table come the V and J calls and clone size; the DNA was used to work out D and trimming. The sample table lists over 150,000 clones, around 68% of them with a count of one. In total, the top ten clones hold 2.1% of the sample.

The cohort comprised some 730 healthy bone marrow donors. At the time of sampling, every cohort member was nominally healthy, though immune exposures that went unrecorded were likely present. The donor tested CMV seronegative, placing the donor among the approximately 360 seronegative members of the cohort. Each donor provided a peripheral blood sample, and peripheral blood mononuclear cells were used for TCR beta sequencing. The Qiagen DNeasy Blood Extraction Kit was used to extract genomic DNA from the blood cell samples. The CDR3 contains 15 residues, cysteine and phenylalanine counted. The read is trimmed to its CDR3 DNA, 45 bases read in frame from base 1. CDR1 and CDR2 are drawn from the germline V gene (reference sequence): LNHDA, SQIVND. V gives up 7 bases and J gives up 9 bases, and the segment between their germline ends measures 19 bases. As to this clone: No antigen is known for it. Base quality data are lacking; no much larger clone is found one base away.

The chain is assembled from TRBV19 and TRBJ1-6; confidence is insufficient to name the D gene. Sample: PBMCs. This sequence was found in a man aged 25-45 years in good health and CMV-seronegative. In nucleotides, the sequence is TGTGCCAGTACCGCGCGGGTGAACCGACCTTCACCCCTCCACTTT. Translated, it reads CASTARVNRPSPLHF.